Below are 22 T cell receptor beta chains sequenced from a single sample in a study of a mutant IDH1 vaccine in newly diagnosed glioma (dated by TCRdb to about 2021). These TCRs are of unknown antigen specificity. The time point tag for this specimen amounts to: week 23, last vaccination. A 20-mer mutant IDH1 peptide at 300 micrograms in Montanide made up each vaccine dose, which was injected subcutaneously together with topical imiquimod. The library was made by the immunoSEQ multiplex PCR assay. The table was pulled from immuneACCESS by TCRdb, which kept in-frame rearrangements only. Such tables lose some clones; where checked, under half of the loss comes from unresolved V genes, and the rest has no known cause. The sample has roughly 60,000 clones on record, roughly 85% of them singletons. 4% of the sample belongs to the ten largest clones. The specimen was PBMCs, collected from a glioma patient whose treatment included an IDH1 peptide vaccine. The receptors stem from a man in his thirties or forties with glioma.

The CDR3 reads CASRFSGGGVTDTQYF. The CDR3 bases are TGCGCCAGCCGATTCAGCGGGGGGGGTGTCACAGATACGCAGTATTTT. This sequence joins TRBV5-1 and TRBJ2-3, with TRBD2 identical over 10 bases. Germline V CDR1 and CDR2: SGHRS, YFSETQ. There are 16 residues in the CDR3. V lost 7 bases, J lost 2 bases, and 10 bases stayed unmatched.

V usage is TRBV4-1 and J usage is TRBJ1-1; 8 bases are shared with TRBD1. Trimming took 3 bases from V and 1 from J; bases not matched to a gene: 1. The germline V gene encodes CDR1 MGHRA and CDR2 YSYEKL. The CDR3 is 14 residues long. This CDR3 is CASSHGQGNTEAFF. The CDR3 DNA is TGCGCCAGCAGCCATGGACAGGGGAACACTGAAGCTTTCTTT.

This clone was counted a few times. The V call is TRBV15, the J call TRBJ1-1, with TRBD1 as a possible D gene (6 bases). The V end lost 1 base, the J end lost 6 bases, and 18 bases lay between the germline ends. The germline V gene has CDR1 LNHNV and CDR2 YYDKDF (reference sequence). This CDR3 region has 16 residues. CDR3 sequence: CATSRGGQPINSEAFF. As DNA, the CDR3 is TGTGCCACCAGCAGAGGCGGACAGCCGATAAACTCTGAAGCTTTCTTT.

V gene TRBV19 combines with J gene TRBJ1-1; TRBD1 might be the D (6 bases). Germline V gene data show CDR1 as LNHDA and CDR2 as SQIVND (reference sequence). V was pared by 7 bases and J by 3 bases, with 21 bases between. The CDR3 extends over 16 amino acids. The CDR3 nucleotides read TGTGCCAGTAAGGCGTGGGGGGGCAGGGCGGACACTGAAGCTTTCTTT. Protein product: CASKAWGGRADTEAFF.

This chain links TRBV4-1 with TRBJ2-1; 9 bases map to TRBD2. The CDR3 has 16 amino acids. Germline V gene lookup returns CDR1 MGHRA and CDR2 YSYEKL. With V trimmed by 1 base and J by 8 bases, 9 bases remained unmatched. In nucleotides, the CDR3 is TGCGCCAGCAGCCAAGGAAAGGCGGGGGGGCCTCATGAGCAGTTCTTC. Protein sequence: CASSQGKAGGPHEQFF.

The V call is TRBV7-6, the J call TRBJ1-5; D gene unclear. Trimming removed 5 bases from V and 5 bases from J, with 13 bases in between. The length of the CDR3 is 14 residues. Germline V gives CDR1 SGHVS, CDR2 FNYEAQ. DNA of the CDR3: TGTGCCAGCAGCCCGTGGAGTGGCGATCAGCCCCAGCATTTT. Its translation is CASSPWSGDQPQHF. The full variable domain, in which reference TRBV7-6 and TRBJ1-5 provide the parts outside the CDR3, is GAGVSQSPRYKVTKRGQDVALRCDPISGHVSLYWYRQALGQGPEFLTYFNYEAQQDKSGLPNDRFSAERPEGSISTLTIQRTEQRDSAMYRCASSPWSGDQPQHFGDGTRLSIL.

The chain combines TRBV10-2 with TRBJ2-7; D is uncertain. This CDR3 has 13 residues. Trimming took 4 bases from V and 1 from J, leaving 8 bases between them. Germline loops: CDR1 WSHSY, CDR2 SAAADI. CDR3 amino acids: CASSAGESYEQYF. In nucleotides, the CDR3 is TGCGCCAGCAGTGCTGGGGAATCCTACGAGCAGTACTTC.

CDR3 amino acids: CASSFRRSVTDTQYF. As DNA, the CDR3 is TGTGCCAGTAGCTTTCGGCGTTCCGTCACAGATACGCAGTATTTT. The chain uses TRBV19 and TRBJ2-3; D ambiguous. The V end lost 6 bases, the J end lost 2 bases, and 15 bases lay between the germline ends. Germline values: CDR1 LNHDA, CDR2 SQIVND (reference sequence). The CDR3 is made up of 15 amino acids.

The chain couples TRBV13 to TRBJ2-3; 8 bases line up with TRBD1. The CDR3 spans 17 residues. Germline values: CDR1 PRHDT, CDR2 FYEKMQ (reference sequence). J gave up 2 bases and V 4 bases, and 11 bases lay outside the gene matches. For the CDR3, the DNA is TGTGCCAGCAGCTGGCTCAAAACAGGGGGTTACACAGATACGCAGTATTTT. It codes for CASSWLKTGGYTDTQYF.

The CDR3 is CASSLRLAGSGNEQFF. The CDR3, as DNA: TGTGCCAGCAGCTTACGACTAGCAGGTTCCGGAAATGAGCAGTTCTTC. J is TRBJ2-1 and V is TRBV11-2; 7 bases line up with TRBD2. The length of the CDR3 is 16 residues. CDR1 SGHAT and CDR2 FQNNGV come from the germline V gene. V lost 2 bases to trimming and J lost 7 bases; unmatched junction nucleotides: 11. The whole variable domain, remainder taken from reference TRBV11-2 and TRBJ2-1, is EAGVAQSPRYKIIEKRQSVAFWCNPISGHATLYWYQQILGQGPKLLIQFQNNGVVDDSQLPKDRFSAERLKGVDSTLKIQPAKLEDSAVYLCASSLRLAGSGNEQFFGPGTRLTVL.

CDR3 in amino acids: CASSLGGAFSYNEQFF. As DNA, the CDR3 is TGTGCCAGCAGCTTAGGCGGGGCCTTCTCCTACAATGAGCAGTTCTTC. J is TRBJ2-1 and V is TRBV11-3, with D perhaps TRBD2 (6 bases). V was pared by 1 base and J by 0 bases, with 10 bases between. This CDR3 has 16 residues. CDR1 is SGHNT and CDR2 is YENEEA in the germline V gene.

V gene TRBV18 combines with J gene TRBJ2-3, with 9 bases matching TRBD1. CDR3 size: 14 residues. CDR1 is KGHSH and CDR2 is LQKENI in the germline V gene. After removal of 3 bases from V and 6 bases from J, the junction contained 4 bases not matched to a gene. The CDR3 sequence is CASSPGQGVDTQYF. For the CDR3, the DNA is TGTGCCAGCTCACCGGGACAGGGTGTTGATACGCAGTATTTT.

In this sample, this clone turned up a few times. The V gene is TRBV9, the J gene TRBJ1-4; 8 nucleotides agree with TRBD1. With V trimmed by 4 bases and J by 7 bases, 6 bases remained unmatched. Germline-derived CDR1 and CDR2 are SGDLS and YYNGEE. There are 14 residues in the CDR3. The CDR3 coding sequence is TGTGCCAGCAGCACCGGACAGGGTCTTGAAAAACTGTTTTTT. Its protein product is CASSTGQGLEKLFF.

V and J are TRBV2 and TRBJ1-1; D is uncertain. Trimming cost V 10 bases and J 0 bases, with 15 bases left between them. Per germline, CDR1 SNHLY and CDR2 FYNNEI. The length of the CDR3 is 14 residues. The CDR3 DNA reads TGTGCCACCAGAGTCGGGGTTATGAACACTGAAGCTTTCTTT. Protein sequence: CATRVGVMNTEAFF.

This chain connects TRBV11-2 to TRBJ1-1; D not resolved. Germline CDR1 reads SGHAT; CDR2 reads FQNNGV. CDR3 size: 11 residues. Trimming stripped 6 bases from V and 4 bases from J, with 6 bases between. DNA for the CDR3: TGTGCCAGCAGGTCGACCACTGAAGCTTTCTTT. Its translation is CASRSTTEAFF.

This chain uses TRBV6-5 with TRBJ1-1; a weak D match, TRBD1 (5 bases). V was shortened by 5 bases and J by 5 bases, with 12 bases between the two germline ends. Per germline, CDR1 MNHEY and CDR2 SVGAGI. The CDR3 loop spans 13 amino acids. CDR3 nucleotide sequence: TGTGCCAGCAGTATTTCCGGGACTACTGAAGCTTTCTTT. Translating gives CASSISGTTEAFF.

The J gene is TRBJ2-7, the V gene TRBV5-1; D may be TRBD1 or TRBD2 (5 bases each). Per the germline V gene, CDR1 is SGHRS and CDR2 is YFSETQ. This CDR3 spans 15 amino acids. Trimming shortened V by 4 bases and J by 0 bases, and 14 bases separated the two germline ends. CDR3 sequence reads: CASSPTGPPSYEQYF. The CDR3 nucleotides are TGCGCCAGCAGCCCGACGGGACCCCCCTCCTACGAGCAGTACTTC.

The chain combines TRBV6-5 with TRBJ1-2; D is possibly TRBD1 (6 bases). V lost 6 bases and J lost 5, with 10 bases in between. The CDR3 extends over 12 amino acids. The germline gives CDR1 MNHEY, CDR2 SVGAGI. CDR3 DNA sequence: TGTGCCAGCAGCCGACAGGAGTATGGCTACACCTTC. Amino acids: CASSRQEYGYTF.

The CDR3 nucleotides are TGCGCCAGCAGCTTGGAGGACAGGGGGCGATCACCCCTCCACTTT. Translation gives CASSLEDRGRSPLHF. The chain uses TRBV5-1 and TRBJ1-6, with 11 positions matching TRBD1. The CDR3 loop spans 15 amino acids. The germline V gene encodes CDR1 SGHRS and CDR2 YFSETQ. J gave up 10 bases and V 0 bases, and 3 bases lay outside the gene matches.

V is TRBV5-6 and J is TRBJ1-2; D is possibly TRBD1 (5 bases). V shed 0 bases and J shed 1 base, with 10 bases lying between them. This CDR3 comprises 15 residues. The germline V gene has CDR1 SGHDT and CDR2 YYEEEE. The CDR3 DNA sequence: TGTGCCAGCAGCTTGGATCAGGGCCTTAACTATGGCTACACCTTC. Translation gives CASSLDQGLNYGYTF.

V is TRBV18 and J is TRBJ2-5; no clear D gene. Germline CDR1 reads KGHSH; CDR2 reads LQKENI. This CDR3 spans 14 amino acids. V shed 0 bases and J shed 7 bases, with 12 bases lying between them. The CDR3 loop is CASSPPNGFGTQYF. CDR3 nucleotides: TGTGCCAGCTCACCACCTAACGGCTTCGGGACCCAGTACTTC.

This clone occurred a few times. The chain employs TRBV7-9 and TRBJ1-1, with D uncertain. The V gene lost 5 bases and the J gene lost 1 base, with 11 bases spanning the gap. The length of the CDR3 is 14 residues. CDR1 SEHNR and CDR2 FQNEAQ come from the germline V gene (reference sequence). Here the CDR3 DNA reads TGTGCCAGCAGCCGTGAGGAGGGGAACACTGAAGCTTTCTTT. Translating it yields CASSREEGNTEAFF.